Listed below are T cell receptor beta chains from one sample, sequenced in a study of identical twins. TCRdb itself ran the 5' RACE reads through MiXCR, one entry per CDR3 protein. This sample yields hundreds of thousands of distinct CDR3 sequences, of which 8.6% are seen a single time; about 0.98% belongs to the top ten. This sample was also put to use in a study of yellow fever vaccine responses in identical twins.

The sample consisted of PBMCs. The origin of the receptors is a woman between 18 and 29 years old in good health. The CDR3 runs from the conserved cysteine through the conserved F or W. A D gene is named only where the DNA matches it firmly. Clone size is not always given. Where it is, it says once, few, many or a class for expanded clones.

d_gene	v_gene	j_gene	abundance	len	CDR3nt	CDR3aa
TRBD2	TRBV4-1	TRBJ2-5	NA	17	TGCGCCAGCAGCCCTAGAGATTCGGGGGGGCCCGTAGGGACCCAGTACTTC	CASSPRDSGGPVGTQYF
TRBD2	TRBV7-3	TRBJ2-1	NA	16	TGTGCCAGCAGCCCAGAACTAGCGGGGACAAACAATGAGCAGTTCTTC	CASSPELAGTNNEQFF
NA	TRBV7-9	TRBJ2-1	many	16	TGTGCCAGCAGCCCTAGGGTAGGGCAAGATTACAATGAGCAGTTCTTC	CASSPRVGQDYNEQFF
TRBD1	TRBV5-1	TRBJ1-5	few	15	TGCGCCAGCGGCCCAGGGACAGGTAGCAATCAGCCCCAGCATTTT	CASGPGTGSNQPQHF
TRBD1	TRBV9	TRBJ2-3	NA	14	TGTGCCAGCAGCGTTTGGGACAGCCCAGATACGCAGTATTTT	CASSVWDSPDTQYF
TRBD1	TRBV27	TRBJ2-1	few	13	TGTGCCAGGGCAGGGACAGGCGAAAATGAGCAGTTCTTC	CARAGTGENEQFF
TRBD2	TRBV7-9	TRBJ2-3	few	16	TGTGCCAGCAGCCCCCGGGAGGGAAAAGGCACAGATACGCAGTATTTT	CASSPREGKGTDTQYF
TRBD1	TRBV28	TRBJ2-2	NA	20	TGTGCCAGCAGTTTTAACGCCTTATCCGGGACAGGGTATGACACCGGGGAGCTGTTTTTT	CASSFNALSGTGYDTGELFF
NA	TRBV3-1	TRBJ2-7	few	13	TGTGCCAGCAGCCGAGACAGCTACTACGAGCAGTACTTC	CASSRDSYYEQYF
NA	TRBV20-1	TRBJ2-7	NA	15	TGCAGTGCTAGAGATCTGGCGGGGTCGTCCTACGAGCAGTACTTC	CSARDLAGSSYEQYF
NA	TRBV6-2/TRBV6-3	TRBJ1-2	few	12	TGTGCCAGCAGTTCCAGAGTGGATGGCTACACCTTC	CASSSRVDGYTF
NA	TRBV2	TRBJ1-5	many	14	TGTGCCAGCAGTGGCCTCCAACTTGGTCAGCCCCAGCATTTT	CASSGLQLGQPQHF
NA	TRBV10-3	TRBJ2-7	once	13	TGTTCCATCAGTACCGACACCTTCTACGAGCAGTACTTC	CSISTDTFYEQYF
NA	TRBV2	TRBJ2-3	few	16	TGTGCCAGCAGTGAAGCGCGGCAGGGAAACACAGATACGCAGTATTTT	CASSEARQGNTDTQYF
TRBD2	TRBV7-2	TRBJ2-7	few	16	TGTGCCAGCAGCCACCCTACTAGCGGGAGACTCTACGAGCAGTACTTC	CASSHPTSGRLYEQYF
TRBD2	TRBV7-8	TRBJ2-7	NA	14	TGTGCCAGCAGCTTAGATACTAGCGGGACTAGGGAGTACTTC	CASSLDTSGTREYF
NA	TRBV11-2	TRBJ1-4	few	16	TGTGCCAGCAGCTTAGTAGGTGGGGCGACTAATGAAAAACTGTTTTTT	CASSLVGGATNEKLFF
TRBD1	TRBV7-9	TRBJ2-5	many	11	TGTGCCAGCAGCTCCCGGGACAGATCATACTTC	CASSSRDRSYF
NA	TRBV20-1	TRBJ1-6	NA	12	TGCAGTGCTAGGGACAGAACCTCACCCCTCCACTTT	CSARDRTSPLHF
NA	TRBV6-5	TRBJ2-6	NA	15	TGTGCCAGCAGTTACTCGAATCGGGGGGCCAACGTCCTGACTTTC	CASSYSNRGANVLTF
TRBD2	TRBV5-1	TRBJ2-7	many	16	TGCGCCAGCAGCTTGGTAGCGGGAGACTTGACCTACGAGCAGTACTTC	CASSLVAGDLTYEQYF
NA	TRBV21-1	TRBJ2-5	NA	21	TGTGCCAGCAGCAGGGCCACAGACGGCGAAGAGCGGGAGGTGTACCAAGAGACCCAGTACTTC	CASSRATDGEEREVYQETQYF
NA	TRBV3-1	TRBJ2-4	few	16	TGTGCCAGCAGCCAAGAGATGAGCCGCTATTTGGACATTCAGTACTTC	CASSQEMSRYLDIQYF
NA	TRBV7-9	TRBJ1-3	few	16	TGTGCCAGCAGCTTAGCAGCAGGAAACTCTGGAAACACCATATATTTT	CASSLAAGNSGNTIYF
TRBD1	TRBV4-3	TRBJ2-5	NA	16	TGCGCCAGCAGCCAAGTTACAGGACAGGGGACGGAGACCCAGTACTTC	CASSQVTGQGTETQYF
TRBD2	TRBV5-1	TRBJ2-7	few	15	TGCGCCAGCAGCTTCGAACCCGGGGGGTACTACGAGCAGTACTTC	CASSFEPGGYYEQYF